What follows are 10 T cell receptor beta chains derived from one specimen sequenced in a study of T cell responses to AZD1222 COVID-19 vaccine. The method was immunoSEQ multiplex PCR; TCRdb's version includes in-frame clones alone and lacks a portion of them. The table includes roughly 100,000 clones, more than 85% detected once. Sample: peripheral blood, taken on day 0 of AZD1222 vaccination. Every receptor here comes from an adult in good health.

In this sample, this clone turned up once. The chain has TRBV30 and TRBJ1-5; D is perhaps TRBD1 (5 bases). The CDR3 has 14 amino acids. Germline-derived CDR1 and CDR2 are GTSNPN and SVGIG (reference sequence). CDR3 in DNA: TGTCGTTGTAATGGTACGGGCAGGGTTCAGCCCCAGCATTTT. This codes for CRCNGTGRVQPQHF.

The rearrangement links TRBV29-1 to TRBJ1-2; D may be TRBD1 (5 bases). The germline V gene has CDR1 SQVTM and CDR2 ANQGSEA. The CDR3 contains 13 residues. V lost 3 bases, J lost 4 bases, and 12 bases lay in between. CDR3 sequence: CSVDGGIGYGYTF. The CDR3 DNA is TGCAGCGTTGACGGGGGGATCGGCTATGGCTACACCTTC. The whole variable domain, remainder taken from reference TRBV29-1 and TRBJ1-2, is SAVISQKPSRDICQRGTSLTIQCQVDSQVTMMFWYRQQPGQSLTLIATANQGSEATYESGFVIDKFPISRPNLTFSTLTVSNMSPEDSSIYLCSVDGGIGYGYTFGSGTRLTVV.

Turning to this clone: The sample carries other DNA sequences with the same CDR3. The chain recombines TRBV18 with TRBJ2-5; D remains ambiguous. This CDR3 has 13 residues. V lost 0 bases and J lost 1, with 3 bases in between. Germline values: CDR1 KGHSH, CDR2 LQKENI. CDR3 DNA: TGTGCCAGCTCACCACCCTCCCAAGAGACCCAGTACTTC. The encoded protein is CASSPPSQETQYF.

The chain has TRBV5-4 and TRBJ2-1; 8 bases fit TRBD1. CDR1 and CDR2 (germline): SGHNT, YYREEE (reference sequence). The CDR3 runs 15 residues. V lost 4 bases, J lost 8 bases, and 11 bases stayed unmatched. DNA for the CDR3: TGTGCCAGCAGCGCCGACAGGGGCTCTTTCCATGAGCAGTTCTTC. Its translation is CASSADRGSFHEQFF.

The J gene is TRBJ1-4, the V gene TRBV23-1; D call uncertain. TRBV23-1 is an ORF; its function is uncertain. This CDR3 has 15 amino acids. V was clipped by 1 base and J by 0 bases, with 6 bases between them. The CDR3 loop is CASSQWSATNEKLFF. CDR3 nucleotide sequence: TGCGCCAGCAGTCAATGGTCCGCAACTAATGAAAAACTGTTTTTT.

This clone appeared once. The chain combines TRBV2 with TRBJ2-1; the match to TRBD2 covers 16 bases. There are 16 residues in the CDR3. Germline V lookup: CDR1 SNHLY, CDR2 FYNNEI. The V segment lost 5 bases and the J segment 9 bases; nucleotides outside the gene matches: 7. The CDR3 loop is CASSPGTSGRAAEQFF. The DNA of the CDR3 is TGTGCCAGCAGTCCCGGGACTAGCGGGAGGGCGGCTGAGCAGTTCTTC. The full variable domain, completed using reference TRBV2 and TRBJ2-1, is EPEVTQTPSHQVTQMGQEVILRCVPISNHLYFYWYRQILGQKVEFLVSFYNNEISEKSEIFDDQFSVERPDGSNFTLKIRSTKLEDSAMYFCASSPGTSGRAAEQFFGPGTRLTVL.

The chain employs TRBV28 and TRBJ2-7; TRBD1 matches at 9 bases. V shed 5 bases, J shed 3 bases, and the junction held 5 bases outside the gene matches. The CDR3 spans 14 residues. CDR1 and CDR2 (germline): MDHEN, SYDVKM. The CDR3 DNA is TGTGCCAGCAGTCCCCGGGACAGGGACTACGAGCAGTACTTC. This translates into CASSPRDRDYEQYF. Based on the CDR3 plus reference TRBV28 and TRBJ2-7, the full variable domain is DVKVTQSSRYLVKRTGEKVFLECVQDMDHENMFWYRQDPGLGLRLIYFSYDVKMKEKGDIPEGYSVSREKKERFSLILESASTNQTSMYLCASSPRDRDYEQYFGPGTRLTVT.

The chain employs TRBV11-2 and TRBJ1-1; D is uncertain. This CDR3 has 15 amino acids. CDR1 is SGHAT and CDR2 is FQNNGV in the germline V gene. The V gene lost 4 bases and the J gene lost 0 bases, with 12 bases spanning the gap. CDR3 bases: TGTGCCAGCAGCTCTTTTGGGAGCATGAACACTGAAGCTTTCTTT. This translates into CASSSFGSMNTEAFF.

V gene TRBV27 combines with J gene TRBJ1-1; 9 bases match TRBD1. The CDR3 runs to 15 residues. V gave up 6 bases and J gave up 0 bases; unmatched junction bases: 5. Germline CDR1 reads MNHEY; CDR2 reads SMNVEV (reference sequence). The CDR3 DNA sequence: TGTGCCAGCAGCCAGGGACAGGGATTGAACACTGAAGCTTTCTTT. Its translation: CASSQGQGLNTEAFF.

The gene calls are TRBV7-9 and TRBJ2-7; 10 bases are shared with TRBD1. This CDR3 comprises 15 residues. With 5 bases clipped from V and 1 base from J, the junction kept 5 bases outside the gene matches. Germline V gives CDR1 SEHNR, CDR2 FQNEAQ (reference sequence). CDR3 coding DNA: TGTGCCAGCAGCCTGGGACAGGGGCTTTCCTACGAGCAGTACTTC. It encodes CASSLGQGLSYEQYF.